This TCR beta chain emerged from a study of T cell repertoires in cytomegalovirus infection. Study information: HLA-B-restricted CMV epitopes that are well studied were used alongside recently identified HLA-C-restricted ones. Indicated by public TCR beta signatures were CMV infection and matching HLA type. Study-wide results and caveats: Identification of carriers of CMV plus the relevant HLA was performed using cumulative public TCR beta family frequency. Across the ex vivo response, the dominant clonotypes were HLA-C-restricted CMV-specific TCR beta clonotypes.

Details on this clonotype: As yet, its antigen is unknown.

MiXCR was run by TCRdb on the reads, yielding one entry per CDR3 protein. Here the sample spans about 310,000 distinct CDR3 sequences, 20% to 25% being singletons. The germline CDR1 and CDR2 sequences are MNHEY and SMNVEV (reference sequence). V was shortened by 6 bases and J by 7 bases, with 18 bases between the two germline ends. CDR3 length: 15 residues. The clonotype originates from a human donor in good health (CMV status not recorded). Some clones in this sample may be carry-over from other donors' samples. The sequencing here drew on cultured PBMCs, taken from culture after CMV antigen stimulation. V gene TRBV27 combines with J gene TRBJ1-4; TRBD1 is a possible D gene (6 bases). The CDR3 region has the DNA TGTGCCAGCAGCCCCCTTGAGAGGGGGGTTGAAAAACTGTTTTTT. Translating it yields CASSPLERGVEKLFF.